These 14 T cell receptor beta chains were sequenced from one sample in a study of T cells after yellow fever vaccination. TCRdb processed the 5' RACE reads anew with MiXCR; each CDR3 protein has one entry. The repertoire includes a few hundred thousand distinct CDR3 sequences, roughly 5.2% of them detected once, and roughly 3.5% sits in the top ten. The sample here was CD4+ T cells sorted from PBMCs, taken on the day of the yellow fever booster vaccination. The origin of the receptors is a man aged 18 to 30 who received the YFV17D yellow fever vaccine.

J is TRBJ2-7 and V is TRBV29-1; 7 nucleotides match TRBD1. V gave up 5 bases and J gave up 3 bases; unmatched junction bases: 4. The CDR3 runs to 12 residues. Germline lookup yields CDR1 SQVTM and CDR2 ANQGSEA. For the CDR3, the DNA is TGCAGCGTTACCGGGACAGACTACGAGCAGTACTTC. Amino acids: CSVTGTDYEQYF.

This clonotype has ten or more counts. This chain joins TRBV7-2 and TRBJ2-5; possible D gene TRBD2, 5 bases. The CDR3 extends over 13 amino acids. Trimming took off 7 bases at V and 4 bases at J, with 13 bases between the two ends. The germline V gene has CDR1 SGHTA and CDR2 FQGNSA. CDR3: CASTQGLRETQYF. The CDR3, as DNA: TGTGCCAGCACCCAAGGACTCCGAGAGACCCAGTACTTC.

This chain uses TRBV20-1 with TRBJ1-1; TRBD1 aligns across 10 bases. Trimming took 3 bases from V and 0 from J; bases not matched to a gene: 4. From germline, CDR1 is DFQATT and CDR2 SNEGSKA (reference sequence). CDR3 size: 15 residues. DNA for the CDR3: TGCAGTGCTAGTTGGGACAGGGGCGTGAACACTGAAGCTTTCTTT. Residues: CSASWDRGVNTEAFF.

This clonotype was counted ten times or more. V is TRBV29-1 and J is TRBJ2-4, with 10 bases matching TRBD1. V trimming: 2 bases; J trimming: 6 bases; junction bases outside the gene matches: 1. The CDR3 loop spans 13 amino acids. CDR1 and CDR2 (germline): SQVTM, ANQGSEA. Written as DNA, the CDR3 is TGCAGCGTTGAAAGGGACAGGGGAAACATTCAGTACTTC. Amino acid sequence: CSVERDRGNIQYF. The full variable domain, completed using reference TRBV29-1 and TRBJ2-4, is SAVISQKPSRDICQRGTSLTIQCQVDSQVTMMFWYRQQPGQSLTLIATANQGSEATYESGFVIDKFPISRPNLTFSTLTVSNMSPEDSSIYLCSVERDRGNIQYFGAGTRLSVL.

The chain employs TRBV5-5 and TRBJ2-7; D is perhaps TRBD2 (5 bases). V was shortened by 2 bases and J by 2 bases, with 17 bases between the two germline ends. Germline V lookup: CDR1 SGHKS, CDR2 YYEKEE (reference sequence). The CDR3 totals 16 residues. The CDR3 DNA follows: TGTGCCAGCAGCTTTGACTGGACTCCCGGGCCCTACGAGCAGTACTTC. Translating gives CASSFDWTPGPYEQYF.

The chain carries TRBV2 and TRBJ2-1; 11 nucleotides agree with TRBD1. This CDR3 is 15 amino acids long. V gave up 6 bases and J gave up 4 bases; unmatched junction bases: 5. The germline V gene has CDR1 SNHLY and CDR2 FYNNEI. CDR3 sequence reads: CASRWDRGSYNEQFF. The CDR3 DNA sequence: TGTGCCAGCAGATGGGACAGGGGGTCATACAATGAGCAGTTCTTC. Using reference TRBV2 and TRBJ2-1 for the parts outside the CDR3, the full variable domain is EPEVTQTPSHQVTQMGQEVILRCVPISNHLYFYWYRQILGQKVEFLVSFYNNEISEKSEIFDDQFSVERPDGSNFTLKIRSTKLEDSAMYFCASRWDRGSYNEQFFGPGTRLTVL.

The gene calls are TRBV3-1 and TRBJ2-7; weak D call: TRBD1 (6 bases). V lost 4 bases to trimming and J lost 6 bases, with 16 bases between them. Germline assignment: CDR1 LGHDT and CDR2 YNNKEL (reference sequence). The CDR3 covers 14 residues. CDR3 nucleotide sequence: TGTGCCAGCAGCCCCCCCAGGGGTACCCTCGAGCAGTACTTC. The encoded protein is CASSPPRGTLEQYF.

The chain is built from TRBV10-3 and TRBJ1-6, with 8 nucleotides matching TRBD1. This CDR3 has 14 residues. CDR1 is ENHRY and CDR2 is SYGVKD in the germline V gene. Unmatched junction bases numbered 6, after V lost 6 bases and J lost 8 bases. The CDR3: CAISKTGEDSPLHF. The CDR3, as DNA: TGTGCCATCAGCAAGACAGGGGAGGATTCACCCCTCCACTTT.

The chain is built from TRBV5-1 and TRBJ2-5; D not resolved. Trimming took off 1 base at V and 5 bases at J, with 9 bases between the two ends. Germline CDR1 SGHRS, CDR2 YFSETQ. The CDR3 is 13 residues long. The CDR3 DNA reads TGCGCCAGCAGCTTGTACGAGTTGGAGACCCAGTACTTC. Protein: CASSLYELETQYF.

This chain joins TRBV3-1 and TRBJ1-5; a possible D gene is TRBD1 (6 bases). Germline-derived CDR1 and CDR2 are LGHDT and YNNKEL (reference sequence). V lost 1 base to trimming and J lost 6 bases, with 16 bases between them. The length of the CDR3 is 16 residues. CDR3 amino acids: CASSQGFGGGGQPQHF. The CDR3 bases are TGTGCCAGCAGCCAAGGCTTTGGAGGGGGGGGTCAGCCCCAGCATTTT.

The CDR3 sequence is CASSPSRGGGSTDTQYF. CDR3 DNA: TGTGCCAGCAGCCCCTCGAGGGGCGGGGGGAGCACAGATACGCAGTATTTT. The genes are TRBV7-8 and TRBJ2-3; TRBD2 aligns across 8 bases. Trimming removed 5 bases from V and 0 bases from J; junction bases left unmatched: 10. Germline lookup yields CDR1 SGHVS and CDR2 FQNEAQ. The CDR3 consists of 17 residues.

Many counts were recorded for this clonotype. The V call is TRBV3-1, the J call TRBJ1-6; D is unresolved. CDR3 length: 14 residues. V was pared by 2 bases and J by 6 bases, with 8 bases between. In germline, CDR1 is LGHDT, CDR2 YNNKEL (reference sequence). CDR3 sequence reads: CASSQMTGNSPLHF. The CDR3 nucleotides read TGTGCCAGCAGCCAAATGACGGGTAATTCACCCCTCCACTTT.

A few counts support this clonotype. This chain uses TRBV7-2 with TRBJ2-1; 7 positions match TRBD1. J was trimmed by 7 bases and V by 3 bases; bases with no gene match: 3. Per germline, CDR1 SGHTA and CDR2 FQGNSA. CDR3 length equals 13 residues. CDR3 bases: TGTGCCAGCAGCTTGACAGGGATGAATGAGCAGTTCTTC. Translating gives CASSLTGMNEQFF.

This chain links TRBV11-2 with TRBJ2-3; TRBD2 aligns across 7 bases. Germline-derived CDR1 and CDR2 are SGHAT and FQNNGV. The CDR3 is 15 residues long. Trimming cost V 5 bases and J 2 bases; bases outside gene matches: 7. The CDR3 DNA follows: TGTGCCAGCAGCCCTTCGGGGGGATACACAGATACGCAGTATTTT. Encoded protein: CASSPSGGYTDTQYF.